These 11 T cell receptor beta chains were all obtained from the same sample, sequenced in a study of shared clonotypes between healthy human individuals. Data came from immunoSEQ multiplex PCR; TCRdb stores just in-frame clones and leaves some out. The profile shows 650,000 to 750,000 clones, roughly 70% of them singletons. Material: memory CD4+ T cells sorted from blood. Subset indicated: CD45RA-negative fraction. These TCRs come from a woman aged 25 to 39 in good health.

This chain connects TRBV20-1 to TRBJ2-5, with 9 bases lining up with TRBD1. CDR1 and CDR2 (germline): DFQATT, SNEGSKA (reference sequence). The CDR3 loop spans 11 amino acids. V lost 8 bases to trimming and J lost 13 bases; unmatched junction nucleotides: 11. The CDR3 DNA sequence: TGCAGTACTGGACAGGGGCCGTCGCCGTACTTC. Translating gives CSTGQGPSPYF.

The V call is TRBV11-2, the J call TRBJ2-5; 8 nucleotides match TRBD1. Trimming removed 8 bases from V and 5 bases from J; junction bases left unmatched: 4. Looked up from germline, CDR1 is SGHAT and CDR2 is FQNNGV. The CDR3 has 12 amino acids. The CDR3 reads CASSRGLETQYF. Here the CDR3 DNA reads TGTGCCAGCTCCAGGGGGCTGGAGACCCAGTACTTC.

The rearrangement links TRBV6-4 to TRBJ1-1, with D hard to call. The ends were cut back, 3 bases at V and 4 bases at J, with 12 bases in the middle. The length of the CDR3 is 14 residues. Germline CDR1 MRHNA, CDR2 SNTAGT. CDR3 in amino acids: CASSEKGRGTEAFF. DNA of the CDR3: TGTGCCAGCAGTGAAAAAGGACGCGGCACTGAAGCTTTCTTT.

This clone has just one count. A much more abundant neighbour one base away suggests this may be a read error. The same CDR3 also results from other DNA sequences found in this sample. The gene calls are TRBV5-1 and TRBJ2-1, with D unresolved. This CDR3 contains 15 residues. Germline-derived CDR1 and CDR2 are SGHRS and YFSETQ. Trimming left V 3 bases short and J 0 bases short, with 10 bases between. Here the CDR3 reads CASSSDTSSYNEQFF. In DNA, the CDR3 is TGCGCCAGCAGCTCTGACACGAGCTCCTACAATGAGCAGTTCTTC.

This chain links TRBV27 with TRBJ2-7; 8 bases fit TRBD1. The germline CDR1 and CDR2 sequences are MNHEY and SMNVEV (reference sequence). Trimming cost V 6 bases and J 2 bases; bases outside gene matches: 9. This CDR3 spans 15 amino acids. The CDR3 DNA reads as TGTGCCAGCAGGACAACAGGGGGGAGAACCTACGAGCAGTACTTC. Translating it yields CASRTTGGRTYEQYF.

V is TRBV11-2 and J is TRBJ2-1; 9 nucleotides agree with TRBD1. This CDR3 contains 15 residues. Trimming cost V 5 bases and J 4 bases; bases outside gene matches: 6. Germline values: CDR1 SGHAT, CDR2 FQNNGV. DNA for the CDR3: TGTGCCAGCAGCCAGGACAGGGGATTTTACAATGAGCAGTTCTTC. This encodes CASSQDRGFYNEQFF.

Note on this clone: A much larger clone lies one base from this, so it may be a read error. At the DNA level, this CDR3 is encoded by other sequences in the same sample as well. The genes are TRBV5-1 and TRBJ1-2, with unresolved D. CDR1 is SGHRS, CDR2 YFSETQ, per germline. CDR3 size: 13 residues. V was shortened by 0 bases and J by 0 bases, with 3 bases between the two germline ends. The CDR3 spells CASSLAPNYGYTF. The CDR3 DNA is TGCGCCAGCAGCTTGGCGCCTAACTATGGCTACACCTTC.

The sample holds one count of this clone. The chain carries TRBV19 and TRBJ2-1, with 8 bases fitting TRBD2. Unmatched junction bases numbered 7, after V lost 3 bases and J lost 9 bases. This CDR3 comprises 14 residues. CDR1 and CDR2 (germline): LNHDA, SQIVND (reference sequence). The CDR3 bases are TGTGCCAGTAGTATTTCGAGCGGGAGTAGTGAGCAGTTCTTC. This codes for CASSISSGSSEQFF.

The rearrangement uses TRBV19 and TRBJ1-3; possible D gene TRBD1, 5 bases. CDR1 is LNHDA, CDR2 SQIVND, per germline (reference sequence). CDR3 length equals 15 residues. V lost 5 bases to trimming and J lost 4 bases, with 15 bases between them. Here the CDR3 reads CASSPGHSEGNTIYF. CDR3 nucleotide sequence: TGTGCCAGTAGTCCCGGACATTCGGAAGGAAACACCATATATTTT.

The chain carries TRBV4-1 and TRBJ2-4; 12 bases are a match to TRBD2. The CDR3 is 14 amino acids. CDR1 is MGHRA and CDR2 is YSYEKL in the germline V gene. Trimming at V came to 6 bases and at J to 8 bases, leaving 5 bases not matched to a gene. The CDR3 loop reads CASRRLAGGDIQYF. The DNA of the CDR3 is TGCGCCAGCAGAAGGCTAGCGGGAGGGGACATTCAGTACTTC.

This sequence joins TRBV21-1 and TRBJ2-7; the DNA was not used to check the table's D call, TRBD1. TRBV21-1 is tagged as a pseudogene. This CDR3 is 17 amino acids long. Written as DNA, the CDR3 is TGTGCCAGCAGCACCGAGACCCTCCAGACAGACTCCTACGAGCAGTACTTC. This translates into CASSTETLQTDSYEQYF.